This record looks at one TCR beta chain sequence and its context. Its antigen remains undetermined. No per-base quality is available; no much larger clone lies one base away. The sample originates from a study. CDR1 and CDR2 are drawn from the germline V gene: WSHSY, SAAADI. V is cut by 3 bases and J by 3 bases, and the space between the germline ends is 9 bases. The CDR3 runs 13 residues from the cysteine to the phenylalanine. The read is trimmed to its CDR3 DNA, 39 bases read in frame from base 1. Sequenced using an Illumina MiSeq. TCRdb trimmed public reads at Q25 via fastp, called clones via MiXCR and kept in-frame beta chains. Each CDR3 protein appears once, grouped with its most common genes and DNA. The sample contains several thousand distinct CDR3 sequences, around 8.1% of them found a single time. The top ten constitute about 9% of the sample.

The V and J segments used are TRBV10-2 and TRBJ2-7; 5 matching bases give a weak D call of TRBD1. The clonotype was recovered from a human donor with rheumatoid arthritis. The sequenced sample was CD4+ T cells from synovial fluid. The DNA sequence is given as TGCGCCAGCAGTGACGGACACCTCTACGAGCAGTACTTC. Its protein product is CASSDGHLYEQYF.